The 21 T cell receptor beta chains in this list originate from one sample, sequenced in a study of T cell responses to AZD1222 COVID-19 vaccine. Measured with immunoSEQ multiplex PCR; TCRdb has only the in-frame clones, and not every one. The sample holds roughly 130,000 clones; roughly 87% are singletons and the top ten take approximately 1.5%. This sample comprised peripheral blood, obtained on day 0 of AZD1222 vaccination. The receptors come from an adult in good health.

The chain joins TRBV15 to TRBJ2-1, with D possibly TRBD1 on 6 matching bases. The V end was cut by 1 base, the J end by 2 bases, with 9 bases between. Per germline, CDR1 LNHNV and CDR2 YYDKDF (reference sequence). This CDR3 has 15 residues. Here the CDR3 reads CATSRAQGPYNEQFF. The CDR3 nucleotides read TGTGCCACCAGCAGAGCACAGGGACCCTACAATGAGCAGTTCTTC.

This clone turned up a few times. The rearrangement joins TRBV6-4 to TRBJ2-2; 7 bases map to TRBD1. The CDR3 runs 14 residues. Unmatched junction bases numbered 6, after V lost 5 bases and J lost 6 bases. Germline lookup yields CDR1 MRHNA and CDR2 SNTAGT. The CDR3 coding sequence is TGTGCCAGCAGTCGACAGGGTAGCGCCGGGGAGCTGTTTTTT. Its translation: CASSRQGSAGELFF.

The chain combines TRBV29-1 with TRBJ1-1, with 8 bases matching TRBD1. Per the germline V gene, CDR1 is SQVTM and CDR2 is ANQGSEA. The CDR3 has 12 amino acids. J lost 5 bases, V lost 6 bases, and 5 bases had no gene match. This CDR3 is CSVLQGVTEAFF. For the CDR3, the DNA is TGCAGCGTGCTACAGGGGGTAACTGAAGCTTTCTTT.

The gene calls are TRBV18 and TRBJ1-3; D not certain. V lost 1 base to trimming and J lost 2 bases, with 12 bases between them. Germline V gene sequence: CDR1 KGHSH, CDR2 LQKENI. This CDR3 contains 16 residues. Written as DNA, the CDR3 is TGTGCCAGCTCACCACTGGAGGGCATCACTGGAAACACCATATATTTT. It is translated as CASSPLEGITGNTIYF. The whole variable domain, filled in from reference TRBV18 and TRBJ1-3, reads NAGVMQNPRHLVRRRGQEARLRCSPMKGHSHVYWYRQLPEEGLKFMVYLQKENIIDESGMPKERFSAEFPKEGPSILRIQQVVRGDSAAYFCASSPLEGITGNTIYFGEGSWLTVV.

The CDR3 coding sequence is TGTGCCAGCAGCTTAGTAGGGCGGCAGCCCCAGCATTTT. This codes for CASSLVGRQPQHF. The genes are TRBV7-2 and TRBJ1-5, with unresolved D. Trimming removed 1 base at V and 7 bases at J, with 8 bases between. This CDR3 has 13 residues. In germline, CDR1 is SGHTA, CDR2 FQGNSA. The full variable domain, completed using reference TRBV7-2 and TRBJ1-5, is GAGVSQSPSNKVTEKGKDVELRCDPISGHTALYWYRQSLGQGLEFLIYFQGNSAPDKSGLPSDRFSAERTGGSVSTLTIQRTQQEDSAVYLCASSLVGRQPQHFGDGTRLSIL.

The rearrangement joins TRBV28 to TRBJ1-4; D remains ambiguous. The CDR3 covers 11 residues. The V end lost 5 bases, the J end lost 7 bases, and 5 bases lay between the germline ends. The germline CDR1 and CDR2 sequences are MDHEN and SYDVKM. CDR3 DNA sequence: TGTGCCAGCAGTCGTGGTGAAAAACTGTTTTTT. The encoded protein is CASSRGEKLFF.

This clone was seen once. The chain employs TRBV6-5 and TRBJ2-2; possibly TRBD1 or TRBD2 for D (5 bases each). The CDR3 runs 15 residues. V lost 6 bases, J lost 5 bases, and 16 bases lay in between. Germline CDR1 reads MNHEY; CDR2 reads SVGAGI. The CDR3 DNA reads TGTGCCAGCAGGCGCCCCGCCAGGGAGACCGGGGAGCTGTTTTTT. This sequence encodes CASRRPARETGELFF.

The chain uses TRBV11-1 and TRBJ2-7, with D uncertain. Germline CDR1 reads SGHAT; CDR2 reads FQDESV (reference sequence). V was pared by 5 bases and J by 3 bases, with 8 bases between. The CDR3 has 12 residues. The CDR3, as DNA: TGTGCCAGCAGCCCGGGCCACTACGAGCAGTACTTC. Encoded protein: CASSPGHYEQYF.

The rearrangement joins TRBV3-1 (or the pseudogene TRBV3-2) to TRBJ1-4; 9 bases agree with TRBD1. CDR1 is LGHDT, CDR2 YNNKEL, per germline (reference sequence). The CDR3 is made up of 17 amino acids. V lost 4 bases to trimming and J lost 0 bases; unmatched junction nucleotides: 6. The CDR3 DNA sequence: TGTGCCAGCAGCCCAACGGGACAGGGTGCAACTAATGAAAAACTGTTTTTT. The encoded protein is CASSPTGQGATNEKLFF.

This clone was observed a few times. The V gene is TRBV7-8, the J gene TRBJ2-7; no definite D call. This CDR3 has 15 amino acids. Germline CDR1 is SGHVS and CDR2 is FQNEAQ. V dropped 5 bases and J dropped 2 bases, with 16 bases sitting between them. The CDR3 spells CASSPVRYLTYEQYF. The CDR3 nucleotides read TGTGCCAGCAGCCCCGTCCGGTACTTAACCTACGAGCAGTACTTC. The variable domain in full, with the rest retrieved from reference TRBV7-8 and TRBJ2-7, is GAGVSQSPRYKVAKRGQDVALRCDPISGHVSLFWYQQALGQGPEFLTYFQNEAQLDKSGLPSDRFFAERPEGSVSTLKIQRTQQEDSAVYLCASSPVRYLTYEQYFGPGTRLTVT.

Here the CDR3 reads CASSPGEPNSPLHF. The DNA for the CDR3 is TGTGCCAGCTCACCAGGGGAGCCCAATTCACCCCTCCACTTT. The chain links TRBV18 to TRBJ1-6; D not certain. The CDR3 contains 14 residues. Germline V gene lookup returns CDR1 KGHSH and CDR2 LQKENI. Trimming left V 2 bases short and J 7 bases short, with 9 bases between.

The chain is built from TRBV28 and TRBJ1-1, with D hard to call. Trimming removed 10 bases at V and 1 base at J, with 10 bases between. This CDR3 contains 12 residues. CDR1 and CDR2 from the germline V gene are MDHEN and SYDVKM. The CDR3 nucleotides read TGTGCCACAAAAACTCAGAACACTGAAGCTTTCTTT. As protein: CATKTQNTEAFF.

The V gene is TRBV13, the J gene TRBJ2-7; 12 bases are shared with TRBD1. Germline trimming cut 5 bases from V and 6 bases from J; bases unmatched to any gene: 5. The CDR3 spans 14 residues. CDR1 and CDR2 from the germline V gene are PRHDT and FYEKMQ (reference sequence). CDR3: CASSHRDRGLEQYF. The CDR3 DNA follows: TGTGCCAGCAGCCACCGGGACAGGGGGCTCGAGCAGTACTTC.

This clone has just one count. Within the sample, other DNA sequences also encode this same CDR3. V and J are TRBV5-1 and TRBJ1-1; D is possibly TRBD1 (6 bases). Trimming pared 0 bases from V and 4 bases from J, leaving 13 bases between. CDR3 length: 15 amino acids. The germline V gene encodes CDR1 SGHRS and CDR2 YFSETQ. The DNA for the CDR3 is TGCGCCAGCAGCTTGGCCCTAGGGGGAAGCACTGAAGCTTTCTTT. Amino acid sequence: CASSLALGGSTEAFF. Complete variable domain (other parts from reference TRBV5-1 and TRBJ1-1): KAGVTQTPRYLIKTRGQQVTLSCSPISGHRSVSWYQQTPGQGLQFLFEYFSETQRNKGNFPGRFSGRQFSNSRSEMNVSTLELGDSALYLCASSLALGGSTEAFFGQGTRLTVV.

This clone came up once. The gene calls are TRBV9 and TRBJ2-3; 8 bases line up with TRBD2. With V trimmed by 4 bases and J by 0 bases, 7 bases remained unmatched. This CDR3 has 16 amino acids. CDR1 and CDR2 (germline): SGDLS, YYNGEE. The DNA of the CDR3 is TGTGCCAGCAGCTCCTTAGCGGGGCCTAGCACAGATACGCAGTATTTT. It is translated as CASSSLAGPSTDTQYF.

The gene calls are TRBV7-6 and TRBJ1-2, with 11 bases matching TRBD1. J gave up 6 bases and V 5 bases, and 14 bases lay outside the gene matches. This CDR3 contains 17 residues. The germline V gene encodes CDR1 SGHVS and CDR2 FNYEAQ. The CDR3, as DNA: TGTGCCAGCAGCCCCCTCCCGGGACAGGGGGTAAAGGATGGCTACACCTTC. Translation gives CASSPLPGQGVKDGYTF.

V and J are TRBV7-3 and TRBJ1-1; maybe TRBD1 (5 bases). Germline V gene sequence: CDR1 SGHTA, CDR2 FQGTGA. The CDR3 has 14 amino acids. Between the trimmed V and J ends, which lost 5 bases and 5 bases, there was a span of 15 bases. CDR3 nucleotides: TGTGCCAGCAGCCCCTTGGGGGGGGAGACTGAAGCTTTCTTT. Amino acids: CASSPLGGETEAFF.

V is TRBV28 and J is TRBJ1-1; tentatively, D is TRBD1 (6 bases). Trimming removed 5 bases from V and 1 base from J, with 11 bases in between. The germline gives CDR1 MDHEN, CDR2 SYDVKM. This CDR3 spans 14 amino acids. The CDR3 protein is CASSTLDRNTEAFF. CDR3 coding DNA: TGTGCCAGCAGTACCTTGGACAGGAACACTGAAGCTTTCTTT.

The J gene is TRBJ1-1, the V gene TRBV18; D perhaps matches TRBD1 (5 bases). V dropped 3 bases and J dropped 4 bases, with 15 bases sitting between them. Germline V gives CDR1 KGHSH, CDR2 LQKENI. The CDR3 has 15 amino acids. Written as DNA, the CDR3 is TGTGCCAGCTCACCTCTGACAGTTACCCTCACTGAAGCTTTCTTT. Translating it yields CASSPLTVTLTEAFF.

The chain carries TRBV4-2 and TRBJ1-6; 9 bases fit TRBD1. Per germline, CDR1 LGHNA and CDR2 YNFKEQ. V gave up 5 bases and J gave up 5 bases; unmatched junction bases: 7. This CDR3 is built from 16 residues. As DNA, the CDR3 is TGTGCCAGCAGCACCCGAAGACAGGGGGATAATTCACCCCTCCACTTT. Encoded protein: CASSTRRQGDNSPLHF.

The CDR3 loop is CASSQVRAGGPNEQFF. The CDR3 DNA is TGCGCCAGCAGCCAAGTGAGAGCGGGGGGCCCGAATGAGCAGTTCTTC. This chain joins TRBV4-1 and TRBJ2-1; 9 positions agree with TRBD2. The trim removed 1 base at V and 7 bases at J, leaving 8 bases unmatched. Per germline, CDR1 MGHRA and CDR2 YSYEKL. This CDR3 is 16 amino acids long.